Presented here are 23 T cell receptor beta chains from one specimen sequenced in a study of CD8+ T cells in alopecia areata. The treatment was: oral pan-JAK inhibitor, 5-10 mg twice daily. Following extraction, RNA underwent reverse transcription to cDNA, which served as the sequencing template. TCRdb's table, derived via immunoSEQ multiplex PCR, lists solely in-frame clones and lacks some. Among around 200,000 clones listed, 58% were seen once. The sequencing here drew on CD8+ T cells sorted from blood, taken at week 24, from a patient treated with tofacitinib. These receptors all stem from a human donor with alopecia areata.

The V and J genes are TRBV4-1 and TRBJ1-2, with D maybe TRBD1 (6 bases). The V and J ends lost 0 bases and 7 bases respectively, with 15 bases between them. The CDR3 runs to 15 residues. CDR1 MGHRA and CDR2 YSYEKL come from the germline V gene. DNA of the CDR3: TGCGCCAGCAGCCAAGATGCAGGGGCTAGGATTGGCTACACCTTC. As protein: CASSQDAGARIGYTF.

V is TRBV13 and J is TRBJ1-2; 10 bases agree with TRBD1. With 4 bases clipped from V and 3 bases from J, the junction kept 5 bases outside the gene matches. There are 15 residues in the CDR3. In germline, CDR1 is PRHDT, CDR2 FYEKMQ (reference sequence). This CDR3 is CASSWGTGADYGYTF. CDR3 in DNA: TGTGCCAGCAGCTGGGGGACAGGGGCGGACTATGGCTACACCTTC.

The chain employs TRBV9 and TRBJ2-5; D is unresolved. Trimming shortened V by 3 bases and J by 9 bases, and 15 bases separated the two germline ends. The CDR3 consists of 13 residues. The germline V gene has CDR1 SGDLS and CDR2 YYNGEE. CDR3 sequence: CASSAGSPESQYF. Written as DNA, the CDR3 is TGTGCCAGCAGCGCGGGCAGCCCGGAGTCCCAGTACTTC.

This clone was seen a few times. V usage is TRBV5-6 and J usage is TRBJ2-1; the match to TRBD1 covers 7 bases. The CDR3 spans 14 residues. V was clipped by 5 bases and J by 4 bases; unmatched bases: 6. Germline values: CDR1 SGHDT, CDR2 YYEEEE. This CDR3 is CASSVGTDYNEQFF. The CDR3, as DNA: TGTGCCAGCAGTGTCGGGACAGATTACAATGAGCAGTTCTTC. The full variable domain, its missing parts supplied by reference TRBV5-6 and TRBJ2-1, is DAGVTQSPTHLIKTRGQQVTLRCSPKSGHDTVSWYQQALGQGPQFIFQYYEEEERQRGNFPDRFSGHQFPNYSSELNVNALLLGDSALYLCASSVGTDYNEQFFGPGTRLTVL.

As DNA, the CDR3 is TGTGCCATCAGTGAGTCGAGGACAGGTCGGGAGACCCAGTACTTC. Protein sequence: CAISESRTGRETQYF. This rearrangement joins TRBV10-3 to TRBJ2-5; 7 nucleotides align to TRBD1. The germline V gene encodes CDR1 ENHRY and CDR2 SYGVKD. This CDR3 contains 15 residues. The V gene end was trimmed by 0 bases and the J gene end by 5 bases; junction bases not matched to a gene: 6.

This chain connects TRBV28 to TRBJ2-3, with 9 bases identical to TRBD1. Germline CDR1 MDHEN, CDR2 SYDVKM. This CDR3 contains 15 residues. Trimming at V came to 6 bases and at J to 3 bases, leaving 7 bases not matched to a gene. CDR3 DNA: TGTGCCAGCAGCCTACAGGGGGCGCTTACAGATACGCAGTATTTT. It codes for CASSLQGALTDTQYF.

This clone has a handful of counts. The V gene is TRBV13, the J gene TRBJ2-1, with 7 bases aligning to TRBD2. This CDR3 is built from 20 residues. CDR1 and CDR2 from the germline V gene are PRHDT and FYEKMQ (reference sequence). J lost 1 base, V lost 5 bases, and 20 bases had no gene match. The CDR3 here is CASSAPTGSGVLWSYNEQFF. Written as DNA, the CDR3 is TGTGCCAGCAGCGCCCCCACTGGGAGCGGGGTCCTTTGGTCCTACAATGAGCAGTTCTTC.

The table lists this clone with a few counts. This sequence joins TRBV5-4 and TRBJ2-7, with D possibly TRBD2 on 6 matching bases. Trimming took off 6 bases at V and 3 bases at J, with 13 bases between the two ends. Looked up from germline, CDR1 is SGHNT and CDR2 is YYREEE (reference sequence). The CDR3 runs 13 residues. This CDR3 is CASTWRGGYEQYF. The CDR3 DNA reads TGTGCCAGCACGTGGCGGGGTGGCTACGAGCAGTACTTC.

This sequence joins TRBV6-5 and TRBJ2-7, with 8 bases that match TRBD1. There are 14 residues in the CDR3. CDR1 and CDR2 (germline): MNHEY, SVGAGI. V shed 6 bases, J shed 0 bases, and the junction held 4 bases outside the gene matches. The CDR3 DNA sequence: TGTGCCAGCAGGTTTACAGGGGGCTCCTACGAGCAGTACTTC. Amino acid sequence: CASRFTGGSYEQYF.

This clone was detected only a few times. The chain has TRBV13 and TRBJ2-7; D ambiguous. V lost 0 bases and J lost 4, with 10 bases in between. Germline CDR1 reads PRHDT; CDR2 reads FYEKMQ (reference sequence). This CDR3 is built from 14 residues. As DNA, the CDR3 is TGTGCCAGCAGCTTAGGTAGCTCCCTATACGAGCAGTACTTC. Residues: CASSLGSSLYEQYF.

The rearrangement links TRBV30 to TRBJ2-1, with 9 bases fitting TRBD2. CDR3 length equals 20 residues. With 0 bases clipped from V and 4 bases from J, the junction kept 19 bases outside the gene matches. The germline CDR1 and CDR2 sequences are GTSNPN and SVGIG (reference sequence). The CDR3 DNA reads TGTGCCTGGAGTGTGAGTTTTAGGGGTCCTAGCGGGGAGCATTACAATGAGCAGTTCTTC. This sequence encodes CAWSVSFRGPSGEHYNEQFF.

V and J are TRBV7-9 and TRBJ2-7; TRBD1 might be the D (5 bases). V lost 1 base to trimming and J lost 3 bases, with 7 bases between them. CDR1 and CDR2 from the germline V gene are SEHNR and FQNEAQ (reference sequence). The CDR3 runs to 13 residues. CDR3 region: CASSLGDSYEQYF. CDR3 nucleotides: TGTGCCAGCAGCTTAGGAGACAGCTACGAGCAGTACTTC.

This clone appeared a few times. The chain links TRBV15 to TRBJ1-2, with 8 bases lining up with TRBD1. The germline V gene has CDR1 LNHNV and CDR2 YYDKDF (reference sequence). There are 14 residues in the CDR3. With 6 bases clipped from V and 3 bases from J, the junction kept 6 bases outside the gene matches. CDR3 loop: CATRDGTGDYGYTF. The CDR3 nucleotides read TGTGCCACCAGAGACGGGACAGGCGACTATGGCTACACCTTC.

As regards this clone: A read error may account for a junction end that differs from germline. Here the CDR3 DNA reads TGCAGCGCCCCGAACCGGGGAGTGAAAACTGAAGCTTTCTTT. Translation gives CSAPNRGVKTEAFF. This sequence joins TRBV29-1 and TRBJ1-1; D unresolved. The CDR3 runs 14 residues. The germline V gene encodes CDR1 SQVTM and CDR2 ANQGSEA.

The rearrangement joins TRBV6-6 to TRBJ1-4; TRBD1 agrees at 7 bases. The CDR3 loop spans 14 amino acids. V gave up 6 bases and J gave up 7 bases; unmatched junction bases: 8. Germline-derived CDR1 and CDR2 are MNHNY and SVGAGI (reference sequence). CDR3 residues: CASSLGGRGEKLFF. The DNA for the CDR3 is TGTGCCAGCAGCCTAGGGGGCCGTGGTGAAAAACTGTTTTTT.

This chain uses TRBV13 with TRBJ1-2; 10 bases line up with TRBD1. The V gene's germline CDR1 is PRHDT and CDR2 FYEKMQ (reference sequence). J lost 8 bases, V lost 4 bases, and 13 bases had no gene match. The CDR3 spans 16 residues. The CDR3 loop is CASSSGTGVLSDGYTF. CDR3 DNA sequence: TGTGCCAGCAGCTCCGGGACAGGGGTCCTTTCCGACGGCTACACCTTC.

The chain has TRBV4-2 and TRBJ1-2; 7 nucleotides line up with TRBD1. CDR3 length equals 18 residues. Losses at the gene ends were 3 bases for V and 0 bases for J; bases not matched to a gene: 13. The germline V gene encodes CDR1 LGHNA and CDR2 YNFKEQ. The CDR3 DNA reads TGTGCCAGCAGCCACCGTTACGGACAGGACGACGCTAACTATGGCTACACCTTC. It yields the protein CASSHRYGQDDANYGYTF.

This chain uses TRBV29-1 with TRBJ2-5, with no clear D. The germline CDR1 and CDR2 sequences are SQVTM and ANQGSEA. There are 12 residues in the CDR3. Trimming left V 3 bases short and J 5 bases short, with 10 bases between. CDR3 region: CSVDRQVETQYF. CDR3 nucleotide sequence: TGCAGCGTTGACAGGCAGGTGGAGACCCAGTACTTC.

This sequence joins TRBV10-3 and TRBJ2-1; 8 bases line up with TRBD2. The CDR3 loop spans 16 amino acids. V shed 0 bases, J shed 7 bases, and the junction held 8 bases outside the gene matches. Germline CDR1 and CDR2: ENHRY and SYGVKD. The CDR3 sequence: CAISESARGGHNEQFF. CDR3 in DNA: TGTGCCATCAGTGAGTCGGCACGGGGGGGCCATAATGAGCAGTTCTTC.

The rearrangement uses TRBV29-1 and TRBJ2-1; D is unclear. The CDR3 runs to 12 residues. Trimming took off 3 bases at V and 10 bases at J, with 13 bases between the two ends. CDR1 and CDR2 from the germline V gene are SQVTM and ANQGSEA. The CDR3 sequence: CSVDVPPGEQFF. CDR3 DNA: TGCAGCGTTGACGTCCCGCCAGGCGAGCAGTTCTTC.

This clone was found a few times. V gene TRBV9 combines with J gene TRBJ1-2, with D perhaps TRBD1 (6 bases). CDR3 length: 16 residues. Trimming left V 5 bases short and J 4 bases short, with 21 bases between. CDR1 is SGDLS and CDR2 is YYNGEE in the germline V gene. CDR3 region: CASRTLGGPSPYGYTF. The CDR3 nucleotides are TGTGCCAGCAGGACCCTGGGGGGGCCATCTCCCTATGGCTACACCTTC.

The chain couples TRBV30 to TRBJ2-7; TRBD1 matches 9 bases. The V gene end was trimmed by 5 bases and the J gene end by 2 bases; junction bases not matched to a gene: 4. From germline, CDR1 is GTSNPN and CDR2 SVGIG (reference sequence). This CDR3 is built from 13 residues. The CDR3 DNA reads TGTGCCTGGGGGACAGGGAGGGCCTACGAGCAGTACTTC. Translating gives CAWGTGRAYEQYF.

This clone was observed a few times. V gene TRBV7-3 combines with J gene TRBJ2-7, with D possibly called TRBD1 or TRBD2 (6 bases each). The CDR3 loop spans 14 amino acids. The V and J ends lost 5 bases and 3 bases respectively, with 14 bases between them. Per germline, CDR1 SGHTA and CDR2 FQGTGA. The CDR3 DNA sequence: TGTGCCAGCAGCGAGACAGGAGGGGGCTACGAGCAGTACTTC. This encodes CASSETGGGYEQYF.